This TCR beta chain was profiled in a study of CD8 T cells in Susac syndrome. The CDR3 is 13 amino acids. Trimming stripped 6 bases from V and 4 bases from J, with 12 bases between. CDR1 MDHEN and CDR2 SYDVKM come from the germline V gene. RNA in amounts of 0.5 to 1 ug was reverse transcribed with random hexamers. TCRdb re-analysed the immunoSEQ multiplex PCR reads in MiXCR, keeping a single row per CDR3 protein. The sample records 170,000 or so distinct CDR3 sequences, roughly 92% being singletons. This clonotype has just one count. This clonotype originated in a human donor with multiple sclerosis. What was sequenced was CD4+ T cells from PBMCs. The chain is built from TRBV28 and TRBJ2-5, with D perhaps given as TRBD1 or TRBD2 (5 bases each). CDR3 sequence reads: CASSTGTTETQYF. CDR3 DNA sequence: TGTGCCAGCAGCACCGGGACGACAGAGACCCAGTACTTC. Together with reference TRBV28 and TRBJ2-5, the CDR3 gives the full variable domain: DVKVTQSSRYLVKRTGEKVFLECVQDMDHENMFWYRQDPGLGLRLIYFSYDVKMKEKGDIPEGYSVSREKKERFSLILESASTNQTSMYLCASSTGTTETQYFGPGTRLLVL.